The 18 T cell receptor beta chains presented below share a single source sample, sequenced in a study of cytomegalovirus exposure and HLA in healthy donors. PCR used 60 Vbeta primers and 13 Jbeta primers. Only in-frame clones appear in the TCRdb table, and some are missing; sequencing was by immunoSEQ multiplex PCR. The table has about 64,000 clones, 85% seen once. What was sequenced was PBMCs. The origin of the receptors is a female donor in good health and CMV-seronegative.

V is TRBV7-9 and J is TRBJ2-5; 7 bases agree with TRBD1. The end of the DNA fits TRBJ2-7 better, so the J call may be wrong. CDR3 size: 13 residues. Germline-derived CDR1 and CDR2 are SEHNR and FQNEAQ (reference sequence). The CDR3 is CASSWMYRGEQYF. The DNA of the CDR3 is TGTGCCAGCAGCTGGATGTACAGGGGCGAGCAGTACTTC.

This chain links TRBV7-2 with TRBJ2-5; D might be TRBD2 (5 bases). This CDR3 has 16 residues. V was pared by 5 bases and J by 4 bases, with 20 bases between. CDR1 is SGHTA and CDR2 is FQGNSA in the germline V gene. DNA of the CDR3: TGTGCCAGCAGCCCCCCTGGTGGGAGAGGCCGAGAGACCCAGTACTTC. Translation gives CASSPPGGRGRETQYF.

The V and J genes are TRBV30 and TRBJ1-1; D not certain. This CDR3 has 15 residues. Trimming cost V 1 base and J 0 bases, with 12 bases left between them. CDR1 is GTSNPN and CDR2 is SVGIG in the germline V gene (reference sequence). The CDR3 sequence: CAWSEAAYLNTEAFF. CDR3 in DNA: TGTGCCTGGAGTGAAGCTGCGTACCTGAACACTGAAGCTTTCTTT.

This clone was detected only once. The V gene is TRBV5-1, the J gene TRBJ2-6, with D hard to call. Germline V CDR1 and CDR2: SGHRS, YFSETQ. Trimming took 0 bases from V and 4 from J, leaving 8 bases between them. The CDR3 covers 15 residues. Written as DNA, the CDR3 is TGCGCCAGCAGCTTGGTGTCCCAGGGGGCCAACGTCCTGACTTTC. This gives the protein CASSLVSQGANVLTF.

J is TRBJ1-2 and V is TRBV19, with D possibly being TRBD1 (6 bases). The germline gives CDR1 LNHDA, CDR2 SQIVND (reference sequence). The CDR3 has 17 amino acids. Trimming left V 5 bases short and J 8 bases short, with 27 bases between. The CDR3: CASSSRKSGTTVRGYTF. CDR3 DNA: TGTGCCAGTAGTTCCCGAAAGTCCGGGACAACTGTTCGAGGCTACACCTTC.

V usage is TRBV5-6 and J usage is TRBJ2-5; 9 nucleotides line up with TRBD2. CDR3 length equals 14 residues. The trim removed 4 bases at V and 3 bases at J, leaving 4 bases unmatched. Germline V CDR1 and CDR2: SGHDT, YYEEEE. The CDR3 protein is CASSPGLAKETQYF. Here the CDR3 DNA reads TGTGCCAGCAGCCCGGGACTAGCAAAAGAGACCCAGTACTTC. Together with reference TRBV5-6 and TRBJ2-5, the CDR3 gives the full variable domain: DAGVTQSPTHLIKTRGQQVTLRCSPKSGHDTVSWYQQALGQGPQFIFQYYEEEERQRGNFPDRFSGHQFPNYSSELNVNALLLGDSALYLCASSPGLAKETQYFGPGTRLLVL.

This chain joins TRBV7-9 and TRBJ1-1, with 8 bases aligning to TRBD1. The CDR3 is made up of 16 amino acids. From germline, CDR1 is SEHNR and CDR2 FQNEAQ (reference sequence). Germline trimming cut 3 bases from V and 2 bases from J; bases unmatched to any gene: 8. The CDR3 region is CASSFRTGIFNTEAFF. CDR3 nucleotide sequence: TGTGCCAGCAGCTTCCGGACAGGGATTTTTAACACTGAAGCTTTCTTT.

CDR3 sequence: CASSLNAARGSYEQYF. The CDR3 region has the DNA TGTGCCAGCAGCTTAAATGCGGCCAGGGGCTCCTACGAGCAGTACTTC. The chain recombines TRBV7-2 with TRBJ2-5, with a tentative D call TRBD1 (6 bases). Matching the DNA end better, TRBJ2-7 makes the J call doubtful. The CDR3 is made up of 16 amino acids. The V gene's germline CDR1 is SGHTA and CDR2 FQGNSA.

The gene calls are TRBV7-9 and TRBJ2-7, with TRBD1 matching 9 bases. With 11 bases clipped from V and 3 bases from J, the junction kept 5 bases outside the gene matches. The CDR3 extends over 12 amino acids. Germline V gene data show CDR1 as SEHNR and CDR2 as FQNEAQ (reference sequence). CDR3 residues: CAGGTGLYEQYF. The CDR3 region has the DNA TGTGCCGGGGGGACAGGGCTCTACGAGCAGTACTTC. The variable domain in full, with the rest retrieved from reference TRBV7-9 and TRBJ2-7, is DTGVSQNPRHKITKRGQNVTFRCDPISEHNRLYWYRQTLGQGPEFLTYFQNEAQLEKSRLLSDRFSAERPKGSFSTLEIQRTEQGDSAMYLCAGGTGLYEQYFGPGTRLTVT.

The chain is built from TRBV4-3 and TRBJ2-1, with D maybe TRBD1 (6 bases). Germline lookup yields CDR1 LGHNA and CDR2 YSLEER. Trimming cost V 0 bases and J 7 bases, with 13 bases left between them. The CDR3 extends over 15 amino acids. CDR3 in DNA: TGCGCCAGCAGCCAAGAGCTGCAGGGGCTAAATGAGCAGTTCTTC. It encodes CASSQELQGLNEQFF.

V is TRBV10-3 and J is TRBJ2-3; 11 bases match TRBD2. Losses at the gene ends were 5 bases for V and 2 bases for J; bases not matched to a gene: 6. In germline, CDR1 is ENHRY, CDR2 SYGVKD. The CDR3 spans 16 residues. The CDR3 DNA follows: TGTGCCATCAGTAAGACTAGCGGGATCTCCACAGATACGCAGTATTTT. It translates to CAISKTSGISTDTQYF.

The CDR3 nucleotides are TGTGCCAGTAGTATAGATCGGGACAGGGGGCTCCACACTGAAGCTTTCTTT. It translates to CASSIDRDRGLHTEAFF. The chain couples TRBV19 to TRBJ1-1; 12 nucleotides match TRBD1. The length of the CDR3 is 17 residues. V dropped 0 bases and J dropped 3; count of bases not matched to a gene: 5. From germline, CDR1 is LNHDA and CDR2 SQIVND (reference sequence).

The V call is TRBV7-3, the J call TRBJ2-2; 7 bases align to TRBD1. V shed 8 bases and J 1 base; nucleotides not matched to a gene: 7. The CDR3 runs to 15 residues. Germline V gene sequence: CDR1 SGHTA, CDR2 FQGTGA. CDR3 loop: CASGSGTENTGELFF. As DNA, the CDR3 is TGTGCCAGCGGATCCGGGACAGAGAACACCGGGGAGCTGTTTTTT.

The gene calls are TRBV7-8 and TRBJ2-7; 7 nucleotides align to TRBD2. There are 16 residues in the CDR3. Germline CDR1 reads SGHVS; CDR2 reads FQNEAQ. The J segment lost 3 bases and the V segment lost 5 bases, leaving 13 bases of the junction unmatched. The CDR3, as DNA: TGTGCCAGCAGCCCCTACGGAAGGGGAGGGATCTACGAGCAGTACTTC. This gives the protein CASSPYGRGGIYEQYF.

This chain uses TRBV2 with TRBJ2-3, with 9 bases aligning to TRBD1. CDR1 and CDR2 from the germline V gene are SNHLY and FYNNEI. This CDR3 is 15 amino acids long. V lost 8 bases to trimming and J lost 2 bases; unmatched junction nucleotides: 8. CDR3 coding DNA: TGTGCCAGCGGTTGGACAGGGGTCGACACAGATACGCAGTATTTT. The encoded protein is CASGWTGVDTDTQYF.

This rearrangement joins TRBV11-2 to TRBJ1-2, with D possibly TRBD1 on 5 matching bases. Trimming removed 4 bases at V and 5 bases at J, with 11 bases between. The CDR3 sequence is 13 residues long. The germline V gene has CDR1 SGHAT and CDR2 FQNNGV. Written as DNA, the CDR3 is TGTGCCAGCAGCTGGGGGGACGCGTATGGCTACACCTTC. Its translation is CASSWGDAYGYTF.

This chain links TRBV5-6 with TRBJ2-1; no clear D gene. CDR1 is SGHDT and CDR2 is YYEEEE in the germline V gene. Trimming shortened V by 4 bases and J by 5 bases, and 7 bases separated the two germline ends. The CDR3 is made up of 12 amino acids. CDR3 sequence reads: CASSILNNEQFF. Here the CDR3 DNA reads TGTGCCAGCAGCATACTTAACAATGAGCAGTTCTTC.

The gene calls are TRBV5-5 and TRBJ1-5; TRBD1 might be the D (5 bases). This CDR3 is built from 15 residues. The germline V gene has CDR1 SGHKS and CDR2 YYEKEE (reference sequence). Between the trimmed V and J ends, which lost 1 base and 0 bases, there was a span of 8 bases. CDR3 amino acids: CASSLRGSSNQPQHF. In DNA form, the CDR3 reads TGTGCCAGCAGCTTGAGGGGAAGTAGCAATCAGCCCCAGCATTTT.